This T cell receptor beta chain was obtained from a study of CD8 T cells in ankylosing spondylitis. General study results and limits: What appeared characteristic of ankylosing spondylitis blood was a TCR beta motif of fewer than ten highly homologous variants. Some motif variants were previously reported in reactive arthritis synovial fluid and blood.

About this clonotype: What it binds is not known.

The germline gives CDR1 SGHRS, CDR2 YFSETQ. The CDR3 has 16 residues. Trimming took 5 bases from V and 10 from J; bases not matched to a gene: 13. TCRdb recomputed calls from the 5' RACE reads with MiXCR, one row per CDR3 protein. The sample has 250,000 to 400,000 distinct CDR3 sequences; 11% are singletons. This TCR derives from a female donor with ankylosing spondylitis or in good health (not recorded which). The source material was blood, either unsorted or a sorted T cell fraction (not recorded which). The chain is built from TRBV5-1 and TRBJ2-1; 12 positions match TRBD2. The CDR3 DNA follows: TGCGCCAGCAGACAAACTAGCGGGGGGACACTGGGGGAGCAGTTCTTC. Its protein is CASRQTSGGTLGEQFF. Drawing the rest from reference TRBV5-1 and TRBJ2-1, the complete variable domain is KAGVTQTPRYLIKTRGQQVTLSCSPISGHRSVSWYQQTPGQGLQFLFEYFSETQRNKGNFPGRFSGRQFSNSRSEMNVSTLELGDSALYLCASRQTSGGTLGEQFFGPGTRLTVL.